This T cell receptor (beta chain) was documented in a study of esophageal squamous cell carcinoma under preoperative chemotherapy (dated by TCRdb to between 2018 and 2020). Regarding the research as a whole: The study profiled TCR repertoires of both peripheral blood T cells and tumor-infiltrating lymphocytes. About 5 patients with primary esophageal squamous cell carcinoma made up the cohort. Repertoires from samples collected before paclitaxel-nedaplatin therapy were compared with repertoires from samples collected after the therapy. The study examined the effect of paclitaxel-nedaplatin chemotherapy on T-cell receptor repertoires in patients with esophageal squamous cell carcinoma. The full study reports these points: TCR diversity increased significantly in peripheral T cells after chemotherapy, but not in tumor-infiltrating lymphocytes. Only five or six patients with esophageal squamous cell carcinoma were analyzed, making for a small cohort. Rather than arising solely from local clonal changes, post-treatment tumor-infiltrating lymphocytes appeared to come partly from peripheral T cells that migrated into the tumor. Clonotype frequencies shifted immediately and substantially under paclitaxel-nedaplatin therapy, and abundant clones were more likely to contract than to amplify.

This specimen's time point label, per the study, means: before preoperative PTX-NDP chemotherapy. Paclitaxel-nedaplatin was administered to patients as preoperative chemotherapy before surgery. The CDR3 measures 17 amino acids from cysteine to phenylalanine. Just CDR3 DNA is preserved here, 51 bases in frame from base 1. Taken from the germline V gene, the CDR1 and CDR2 loops are MNHNS and SASEGT. The V end gives up 4 bases and the J end 13 bases, leaving 20 bases in the junction not matched to a gene. Receptor amplification or capture employed PCR. The sample was run on a HiSeq X Ten. TCR repertoires were characterized by high-throughput sequencing. TCRdb trimmed the raw reads at Q25, called clones with MiXCR and kept productive beta chains. Entries are consolidated by CDR3 protein sequence, retaining the most common genes and DNA. For this sample the table gives over 13,000 distinct CDR3 sequences, of which about three fifths were detected only once. The ten largest clonotypes hold around 50% of the sample.

Comment on this clonotype: No cognate antigen has been identified for it. Within one base of it there is no much larger clone, and no base qualities were kept.

Sampling was conducted from a patient given preoperative chemotherapy. This clonotype originated in a human donor with esophageal squamous cell carcinoma. The donor label of this sample is uncertain. Recombination connected TRBV6-1 to TRBJ2-4, with 9 bases in between that match TRBD2. The DNA sequence follows: TGTGCCAGCAGTGGAAGCGGGGGGCGGAGCGCCACAGACACGCAGTACTTC. The resulting protein is CASSGSGGRSATDTQYF.